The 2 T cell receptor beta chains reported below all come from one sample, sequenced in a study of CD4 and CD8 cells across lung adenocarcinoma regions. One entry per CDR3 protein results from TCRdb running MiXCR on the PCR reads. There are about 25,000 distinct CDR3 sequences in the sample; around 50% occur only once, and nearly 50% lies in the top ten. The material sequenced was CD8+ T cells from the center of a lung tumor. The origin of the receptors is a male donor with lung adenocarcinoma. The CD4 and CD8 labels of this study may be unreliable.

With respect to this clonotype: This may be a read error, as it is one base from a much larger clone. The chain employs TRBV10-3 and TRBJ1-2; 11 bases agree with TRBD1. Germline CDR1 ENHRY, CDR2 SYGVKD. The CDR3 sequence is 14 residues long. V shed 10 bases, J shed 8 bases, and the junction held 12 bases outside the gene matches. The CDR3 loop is CANSWTGGSRGYTF. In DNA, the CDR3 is TGTGCCAACAGCTGGACAGGGGGCAGTAGGGGCTACACCTTC.

This CDR3 reads CASSRGPETQYF. The CDR3 DNA reads as TGTGCCAGCAGTCGCGGCCCAGAGACCCAGTACTTC. V and J are TRBV6-2 or TRBV6-3 and TRBJ2-5, with D unclear. CDR1 and CDR2 (germline): MNHEY, SVGEGT. This CDR3 has 12 residues. V dropped 5 bases and J dropped 4 bases, with 8 bases sitting between them.